The text below deals with one T cell receptor beta chain. Its antigen remains unidentified. No base quality values were provided; no much bigger clone lies one nucleotide off. Library construction relied on the immunoSEQ multiplex PCR assay. The multiplex PCR relied on a mix of 60 forward primers for TCR Vbeta segments and 13 reverse primers for TCR Jbeta segments. A multiplex PCR assay on genomic DNA amplified the CDR3 region of rearranged TCR beta genes. On the Illumina HiSeq System, the amplified TCR beta libraries were sequenced as 87-base-pair reads. The authors processed their data as follows. A later analysis counted approximately 84 million unique TCR beta chains across the roughly 700 repertoires, and some 11 million of these chains were shared by at least two donors. To remove PCR and sequencing errors, raw reads were error-corrected and collapsed into unique sequences using a nearest-neighbor algorithm that merged closely related sequences. CDR3 sequences were aligned to IMGT reference sequences to assign V, D and J gene segments. For a sequence to be retained, a match of at least six nucleotides was required to both a V gene segment and a J gene segment. A rearrangement counted as productive if the CDR3 had no stop codons and remained in frame with V and J, and every other rearrangement counted as non-productive. Following IMGT convention, CDR3 was defined as the stretch from the second conserved V-encoded cysteine up to the conserved J-encoded phenylalanine. In an earlier analysis of 500 to 650 of the donors, sequences lacking an unambiguous match to a single V gene segment were excluded. In an earlier analysis of some 590 of the donors, a V segment was called functional when productive rearrangements were above 56.7%, and segregating when the standard deviation between donors exceeded 5%. A statistical classification framework was developed to diagnose cytomegalovirus status using the catalog of TCR beta chain sequences. In a later analysis, TCR nucleotide sequences were compared against IMGT/GENE-DB human TR gene sequences so that V and J genes could be assigned. Using the TCRdist pipeline, a later analysis assigned CDR3 sequences along with most-parsimonious VDJ recombination scenarios. In a later analysis, every TCR beta chain was defined by the combination of its CDR3 amino acid sequence and its V-gene family, and reads without a unique V-gene family were dropped. To address suspected cross-contamination and a sequencing artifact, a later analysis removed under 600 highly shared, low-generation-probability nucleotide sequences. A later analysis calculated a clonal expansion index for each public chain from normalized within-repertoire ranks of inferred template counts. A later analysis computed generation probabilities with a VDJ recombination model fitted to out-of-frame rearrangements, and checked the results against IGoR. Hypergeometric tests were used in a later analysis to score TCR-TCR, TCR-HLA and TCR-CMV co-occurrence, with a repertoire-size bias correction applied to the TCR pairs. To estimate false discovery rates, a later analysis permuted the HLA or CMV assignments 20 times. In a later analysis, co-occurring TCRs were grouped using DBSCAN, with TCRdist sequence similarity added in when clustering inside HLA-allele-positive subsets. For co-occurrence clustering, repertoires with fewer than 30,000 or more than 120,000 public chains were excluded, along with several repertoires with anomalous nucleotide sharing. TCRdb took this table from immuneACCESS and kept in-frame rearrangements with V and J called. Such tables lack part of the clones; where checked against another copy, unresolved V genes explain under half of the gap, and the rest is unexplained. V, J and clone size were drawn from that table, and D and trimming were deduced from the DNA. The sample data list about 160,000 clones, and around four fifths of these were observed just once. The ten biggest clones cover approximately 9.8% of the sample.

This sample is part of a study of cytomegalovirus exposure and HLA in healthy donors (dated by TCRdb to the late 2010s). Regarding the study in general: An earlier analysis of about 560 of the donors reported 250 to 350 Gb of sequence data and about 120 million unique TCR beta sequences obtained from 150 million to 200 million T cells. Roughly 300 gigabases of sequencing data and tens of millions of unique TCR sequences were included in an early release covering about 700 HLA-typed donors. The genetic ancestry cluster associated with self-reported Caucasian donors included roughly four fifths of the 398 genotyped donors. The study aimed to test whether signatures of past pathogen exposure could be identified by cataloging public T cell receptors. Using immunosequencing, the study profiled T cell repertoires from about 620 subjects and related those repertoires to cytomegalovirus serostatus. Besides the first cohort of 500 to 700 subjects, a separate validation cohort made up of 120 different subjects was used. High-throughput TCR immunosequencing, statistical association of individual TCRs with disease status, and machine learning were combined to predict cytomegalovirus infection status. To study patterns of TCR occurrence, a later analysis re-analyzed previously published TCR beta repertoires from 700 or so donors and added high-resolution HLA genotyping. The later analysis used no new phenotypic data to find candidate immune exposures, relying instead on TCR beta sequences and their occurrence across donors. To decide whether each TCR beta V gene segment behaved as functional or pseudogenic, an earlier analysis of some 600 of the donors relied on high-throughput TCR beta sequencing. Donor age, sex, ethnicity and CMV serostatus were compiled together with the repertoire data. In a later genetic analysis, genome-wide SNP genotypes for about three fifths of the 666 donors were used, and that subset was treated as a discovery cohort. Every discovery cohort repertoire had been produced on one sequencing platform. Class I and class II HLA loci were covered by the typing at four-digit resolution. Typing coverage differed by locus: A, B, C, DRB1 and DQB1 were typed in roughly 620-630 donors, DQA1 in around 500, DPA1 in some 570, and DPB1 in approximately 450. Four to six DR-DQ haplotypes were handled as single units for association and clustering, since linkage in the cohort was strong. Among a few hundred genotyped donors of the cohort, an average of roughly 240,000 unique TCR beta nucleotide sequences were sequenced per donor, around 18% of them non-productive.

The cohort comprised under 700 healthy bone marrow donors. At the time of sampling, all cohort members were nominally healthy, though unrecorded immune exposures were likely present. The donor was CMV seropositive and belonged to the group of 270 or so seropositive cohort members. A peripheral blood sample was collected from each donor, and TCR beta sequencing was performed on peripheral blood mononuclear cells. The Qiagen DNeasy Blood Extraction Kit was used to extract genomic DNA from the blood cell samples. Paper-wide results and their limitations: Specific HLA alleles were associated with 15,000 to 20,000 TCR beta sequences at a false discovery rate of 0.05 in a later analysis. A later genetic analysis associated a missense DCLRE1C variant with V-gene and J-gene trimming of TCR beta chains, and an independent cohort replicated the association. Because counts were too low, roughly 18 rarely observed V segments, including chromosome 9 orphons, were left out of the earlier analysis of some 640 of the donors. According to a later genetic analysis, donors in an Asian-associated ancestry cluster had fewer N-insertions in productive TCRs than the roughly 660-donor mean. When HLA alleles, especially DR and DQ, strongly co-occurred, TCR associations were difficult to assign to individual alleles. The sequencing pipeline was judged likely to have produced a cluster of highly shared sequence variants as a technical artifact. A later analysis found that HLA-associated TCR beta chains were more clonally expanded and had lower generation probabilities than equally common non-associated chains. The classifier was reported to diagnose cytomegalovirus status with high specificity and sensitivity in both the original and validation cohorts. In an earlier analysis of roughly 500 of the donors, most TCR beta V segments appeared in productive rearrangements about 87% or about 30% of the time, broadly matching IMGT annotations. The cohort was sequenced for TCR beta chains only, and without alpha or paired-chain data the features that could be detected were limited. It was suggested by the authors that the approach could potentially be generalized to other disease states and immunological phenotypes. HLA typing was unavailable for some donors at each locus, so association tests used only the typed subset. According to a later analysis, TCR association rates differed among HLA loci, with DRB1 alleles showing the most associated TCRs and HLA-C alleles showing the fewest. A few of the identified cytomegalovirus-associated TCR beta chains were confirmed in vitro to be specific for cytomegalovirus antigens. The presence/absence analyses assumed that sequencing depth was roughly uniform across donors, and that assumption may not be true. Across donors, most TCR sequences were observed very rarely, whereas some public TCRs were present in many individuals. CMV serostatus was the only immune exposure information available for the cohort. A total of 150 to 200 TCR beta chains were listed by the study as associated with cytomegalovirus. In a later analysis, most CMV-associated TCR beta chains were found to appear HLA-restricted, with HLA associations seemingly driven largely by CMV exposure. A further reported finding was that TCR beta sequences accurately predicted the HLA-A and HLA-B alleles for most subjects in the first cohort. Correlated functional status among segregating V segments might reflect linkage disequilibrium, but an unknown experimental factor could not be ruled out. Several of the top co-occurrence clusters appeared to be linked to parvovirus B19, influenza, CMV and Epstein-Barr virus, according to a later analysis.

The sequence was obtained from a man younger than 30 in good health and CMV-seropositive. The specimen was PBMCs.

The CDR3 sequence is CASSVGGGSNYGYTF. The nucleotide sequence reads as follows: TGTGCCAGCAGCGTAGGAGGGGGTTCTAACTATGGCTACACCTTC. The V and J genes are TRBV9 and TRBJ1-2, and possibly TRBD1, on 6 matching bases. V sheds 0 bases and J sheds 0 bases, leaving 9 bases between their ends. The germline V gene specifies SGDLS as CDR1 and YYNGEE as CDR2. Inclusive of the bounding cysteine and phenylalanine, the CDR3 is 15 residues long. Here the CDR3 DNA is all that survives: 45 bases in frame from base 1.